This TCR beta chain was retrieved from a study of blood T cell repertoires in COVID-19 (dated by TCRdb to 2019 to 2021). Regarding the complete study: Collaborator samples came from the United States, Italy and Spain and covered acute and convalescent phases of COVID-19. The prospective study material was composed of cDNA or gDNA derived from T cells, B-cell-depleted T cells, or PBMCs. Subjects who had been exposed to COVID-19, were actively infected with it, or had recovered from it provided the deeply sampled blood TCRbeta repertoires that made up the dataset. The repertoires were released in a freely available public database intended as a resource for research on the immune response to SARS-CoV-2. The samples were drawn from the first 160 participants of the ongoing ImmuneRACE study and from 1,254 subjects provided by 6 global collaborators. The sample metadata nearly always contained a de-identified subject ID, COVID-19 status, age in years and sex. HLA class I and class II types, where available, came from metadata supplied by the sample provider rather than from assay-based typing.

This clone was recorded only once. This receptor's antigen is unknown. No much larger clonotype is one base removed from it; base qualities were not supplied. TCRbeta CDR3 regions were amplified from genomic DNA using the immunoSEQ Assay, a bias-controlled multiplex PCR. Under the source paper's analysis protocol: The number of nucleated cells in each sample was estimated from the amplification of reference gene primers within the assay. To quantify the absolute abundance of each unique TCRbeta CDR3 rearrangement, sequence reads were collapsed and filtered. For each sample, productive Simpson clonality was calculated as the square root of Simpson's diversity index over productive rearrangements. TCRdb provides this immuneACCESS table in a form limited to in-frame rearrangements. Some clones are lacking; in checked studies, under half of them reflect an unresolved V gene, and why the rest are absent is not known. The D gene and trimming were derived from the DNA, and the V and J assignments and clone size from that table. In all, the sample holds 200,000 to 250,000 clones, and 87% of those were seen once. The ten largest make up about 12% of the sample.

A second Seattle source provided samples from volunteer blood donors who had recovered from COVID-19. The collaborating institutions used their own protocols to collect whole blood in K2EDTA tubes. For TCRbeta analysis, collaborator samples were shipped as frozen whole blood, as isolated PBMCs, or as DNA extracted from either sample type. Counted from cysteine to phenylalanine, this CDR3 has 16 amino acids. The sequence is cut down to CDR3 DNA, 48 bases in frame from base 1. The CDR1 and CDR2 encoded by the germline V gene (reference sequence) are GTSNPN and SVGIG. The V and J ends are trimmed by 3 bases and 2 bases, leaving 17 bases between them. The full study reports these points: The quantity of clinical and demographic metadata differed by source and by participant and was supplied without curation.

The origin of this receptor is a young woman who had recovered from COVID-19. The specimen was peripheral blood. The chain is encoded by TRBV30 joined to TRBJ1-5, with the D gene not confidently named. The base sequence is TGTGCCTGGAGCCGCTTCGGTGATTACGGCAATCAGCCCCAGCATTTT. Translation gives CAWSRFGDYGNQPQHF. Beyond the CDR3, the reference TRBV30 and TRBJ1-5 genes provide the residues; the full variable domain reads: SQTIHQWPATLVQPVGSPLSLECTVEGTSNPNLYWYRQAAGRGLQLLFYSVGIGQISSEVPQNLSASRPQDRQFILSSKKLLLSDSGFYLCAWSRFGDYGNQPQHFGDGTRLSIL.